The 7 T cell receptor beta chains in this list originate from one sample, sequenced in a study of T cell repertoires in cytomegalovirus infection. These receptors' antigens are unknown. TCRdb fed the reads into MiXCR, producing one record per CDR3 protein. The sample consists of roughly 920,000 distinct CDR3 sequences, approximately 30% of them appearing once. Sequencing used cultured CD8+ T cells from PBMCs, obtained from culture after CMV antigen stimulation. The receptors were sampled from a human donor in good health (CMV status not recorded). Some clones in this sample may be carry-over from other donors' samples.

For this clonotype: A read error may account for a junction end that differs from germline. The rearrangement links TRBV5-4 to TRBJ2-5, with 9 bases fitting TRBD1. CDR3 length equals 16 residues. Germline values: CDR1 SGHNT, CDR2 YYREEE (reference sequence). The CDR3 coding sequence is TGTGTCAGCAGACACCAGATTGGGACAGGGCGGGAGACCCAGTACTTC. The encoded protein is CVSRHQIGTGRETQYF.

The rearrangement links TRBV6-1 to TRBJ2-4, with D unresolved. This CDR3 has 17 amino acids. With 1 base removed from V and 0 bases from J, the gap between germline ends came to 13 bases. CDR1 and CDR2 (germline): MNHNS, SASEGT. The CDR3 nucleotides are TGTGCCAGCAGTGAAGGGCCTTTAACGCTAGCCAAAAACATTCAGTACTTC. Translating it yields CASSEGPLTLAKNIQYF.

The chain combines TRBV7-9 with TRBJ1-5, with 11 bases matching TRBD1. Germline CDR1 reads SEHNR; CDR2 reads FQNEAQ (reference sequence). Trimming at V came to 2 bases and at J to 7 bases, leaving 10 bases not matched to a gene. The CDR3 has 17 amino acids. CDR3 amino acids: CASSLSTRDRGWQPQHF. CDR3 in DNA: TGTGCCAGCAGCTTATCTACCCGGGACAGGGGGTGGCAGCCCCAGCATTTT.

The chain links TRBV11-2 to TRBJ2-3; D is ambiguous. CDR3 length: 15 residues. V lost 2 bases, J lost 0 bases, and 9 bases lay in between. CDR1 SGHAT and CDR2 FQNNGV come from the germline V gene. The CDR3 DNA sequence: TGTGCCAGCAGCTTAAGGCCGAGTAGCACAGATACGCAGTATTTT. Amino acids: CASSLRPSSTDTQYF. Drawing the rest from reference TRBV11-2 and TRBJ2-3, the complete variable domain is EAGVAQSPRYKIIEKRQSVAFWCNPISGHATLYWYQQILGQGPKLLIQFQNNGVVDDSQLPKDRFSAERLKGVDSTLKIQPAKLEDSAVYLCASSLRPSSTDTQYFGPGTRLTVL.

V is TRBV6-1 and J is TRBJ1-1, with a possible D match to TRBD1 (5 bases). CDR3 size: 14 residues. Germline CDR1 is MNHNS and CDR2 is SASEGT. V gave up 5 bases and J gave up 4 bases, with 14 bases separating them. Here the CDR3 DNA reads TGTGCCAGCAGTTATACGGGGGGTCCCACTGAAGCTTTCTTT. Amino acids: CASSYTGGPTEAFF.

The chain employs TRBV7-2 and TRBJ1-3; 7 bases are a match to TRBD1. With 4 bases clipped from V and 4 bases from J, the junction kept 10 bases outside the gene matches. CDR1 is SGHTA and CDR2 is FQGNSA in the germline V gene. The CDR3 totals 16 residues. The chain's CDR3 is CASSSRGEGGGNTIYF. For the CDR3, the DNA is TGTGCCAGCAGCTCCAGGGGGGAGGGTGGCGGAAACACCATATATTTT.

This clonotype was counted between two and nine times. The chain uses TRBV27 and TRBJ2-3; 7 bases match TRBD2. Germline V gene lookup returns CDR1 MNHEY and CDR2 SMNVEV (reference sequence). Trimming at V came to 2 bases and at J to 2 bases, leaving 4 bases not matched to a gene. This CDR3 has 15 residues. Here the CDR3 reads CASSLGEGPTDTQYF. For the CDR3, the DNA is TGTGCCAGCAGTTTAGGGGAGGGACCCACAGATACGCAGTATTTT.